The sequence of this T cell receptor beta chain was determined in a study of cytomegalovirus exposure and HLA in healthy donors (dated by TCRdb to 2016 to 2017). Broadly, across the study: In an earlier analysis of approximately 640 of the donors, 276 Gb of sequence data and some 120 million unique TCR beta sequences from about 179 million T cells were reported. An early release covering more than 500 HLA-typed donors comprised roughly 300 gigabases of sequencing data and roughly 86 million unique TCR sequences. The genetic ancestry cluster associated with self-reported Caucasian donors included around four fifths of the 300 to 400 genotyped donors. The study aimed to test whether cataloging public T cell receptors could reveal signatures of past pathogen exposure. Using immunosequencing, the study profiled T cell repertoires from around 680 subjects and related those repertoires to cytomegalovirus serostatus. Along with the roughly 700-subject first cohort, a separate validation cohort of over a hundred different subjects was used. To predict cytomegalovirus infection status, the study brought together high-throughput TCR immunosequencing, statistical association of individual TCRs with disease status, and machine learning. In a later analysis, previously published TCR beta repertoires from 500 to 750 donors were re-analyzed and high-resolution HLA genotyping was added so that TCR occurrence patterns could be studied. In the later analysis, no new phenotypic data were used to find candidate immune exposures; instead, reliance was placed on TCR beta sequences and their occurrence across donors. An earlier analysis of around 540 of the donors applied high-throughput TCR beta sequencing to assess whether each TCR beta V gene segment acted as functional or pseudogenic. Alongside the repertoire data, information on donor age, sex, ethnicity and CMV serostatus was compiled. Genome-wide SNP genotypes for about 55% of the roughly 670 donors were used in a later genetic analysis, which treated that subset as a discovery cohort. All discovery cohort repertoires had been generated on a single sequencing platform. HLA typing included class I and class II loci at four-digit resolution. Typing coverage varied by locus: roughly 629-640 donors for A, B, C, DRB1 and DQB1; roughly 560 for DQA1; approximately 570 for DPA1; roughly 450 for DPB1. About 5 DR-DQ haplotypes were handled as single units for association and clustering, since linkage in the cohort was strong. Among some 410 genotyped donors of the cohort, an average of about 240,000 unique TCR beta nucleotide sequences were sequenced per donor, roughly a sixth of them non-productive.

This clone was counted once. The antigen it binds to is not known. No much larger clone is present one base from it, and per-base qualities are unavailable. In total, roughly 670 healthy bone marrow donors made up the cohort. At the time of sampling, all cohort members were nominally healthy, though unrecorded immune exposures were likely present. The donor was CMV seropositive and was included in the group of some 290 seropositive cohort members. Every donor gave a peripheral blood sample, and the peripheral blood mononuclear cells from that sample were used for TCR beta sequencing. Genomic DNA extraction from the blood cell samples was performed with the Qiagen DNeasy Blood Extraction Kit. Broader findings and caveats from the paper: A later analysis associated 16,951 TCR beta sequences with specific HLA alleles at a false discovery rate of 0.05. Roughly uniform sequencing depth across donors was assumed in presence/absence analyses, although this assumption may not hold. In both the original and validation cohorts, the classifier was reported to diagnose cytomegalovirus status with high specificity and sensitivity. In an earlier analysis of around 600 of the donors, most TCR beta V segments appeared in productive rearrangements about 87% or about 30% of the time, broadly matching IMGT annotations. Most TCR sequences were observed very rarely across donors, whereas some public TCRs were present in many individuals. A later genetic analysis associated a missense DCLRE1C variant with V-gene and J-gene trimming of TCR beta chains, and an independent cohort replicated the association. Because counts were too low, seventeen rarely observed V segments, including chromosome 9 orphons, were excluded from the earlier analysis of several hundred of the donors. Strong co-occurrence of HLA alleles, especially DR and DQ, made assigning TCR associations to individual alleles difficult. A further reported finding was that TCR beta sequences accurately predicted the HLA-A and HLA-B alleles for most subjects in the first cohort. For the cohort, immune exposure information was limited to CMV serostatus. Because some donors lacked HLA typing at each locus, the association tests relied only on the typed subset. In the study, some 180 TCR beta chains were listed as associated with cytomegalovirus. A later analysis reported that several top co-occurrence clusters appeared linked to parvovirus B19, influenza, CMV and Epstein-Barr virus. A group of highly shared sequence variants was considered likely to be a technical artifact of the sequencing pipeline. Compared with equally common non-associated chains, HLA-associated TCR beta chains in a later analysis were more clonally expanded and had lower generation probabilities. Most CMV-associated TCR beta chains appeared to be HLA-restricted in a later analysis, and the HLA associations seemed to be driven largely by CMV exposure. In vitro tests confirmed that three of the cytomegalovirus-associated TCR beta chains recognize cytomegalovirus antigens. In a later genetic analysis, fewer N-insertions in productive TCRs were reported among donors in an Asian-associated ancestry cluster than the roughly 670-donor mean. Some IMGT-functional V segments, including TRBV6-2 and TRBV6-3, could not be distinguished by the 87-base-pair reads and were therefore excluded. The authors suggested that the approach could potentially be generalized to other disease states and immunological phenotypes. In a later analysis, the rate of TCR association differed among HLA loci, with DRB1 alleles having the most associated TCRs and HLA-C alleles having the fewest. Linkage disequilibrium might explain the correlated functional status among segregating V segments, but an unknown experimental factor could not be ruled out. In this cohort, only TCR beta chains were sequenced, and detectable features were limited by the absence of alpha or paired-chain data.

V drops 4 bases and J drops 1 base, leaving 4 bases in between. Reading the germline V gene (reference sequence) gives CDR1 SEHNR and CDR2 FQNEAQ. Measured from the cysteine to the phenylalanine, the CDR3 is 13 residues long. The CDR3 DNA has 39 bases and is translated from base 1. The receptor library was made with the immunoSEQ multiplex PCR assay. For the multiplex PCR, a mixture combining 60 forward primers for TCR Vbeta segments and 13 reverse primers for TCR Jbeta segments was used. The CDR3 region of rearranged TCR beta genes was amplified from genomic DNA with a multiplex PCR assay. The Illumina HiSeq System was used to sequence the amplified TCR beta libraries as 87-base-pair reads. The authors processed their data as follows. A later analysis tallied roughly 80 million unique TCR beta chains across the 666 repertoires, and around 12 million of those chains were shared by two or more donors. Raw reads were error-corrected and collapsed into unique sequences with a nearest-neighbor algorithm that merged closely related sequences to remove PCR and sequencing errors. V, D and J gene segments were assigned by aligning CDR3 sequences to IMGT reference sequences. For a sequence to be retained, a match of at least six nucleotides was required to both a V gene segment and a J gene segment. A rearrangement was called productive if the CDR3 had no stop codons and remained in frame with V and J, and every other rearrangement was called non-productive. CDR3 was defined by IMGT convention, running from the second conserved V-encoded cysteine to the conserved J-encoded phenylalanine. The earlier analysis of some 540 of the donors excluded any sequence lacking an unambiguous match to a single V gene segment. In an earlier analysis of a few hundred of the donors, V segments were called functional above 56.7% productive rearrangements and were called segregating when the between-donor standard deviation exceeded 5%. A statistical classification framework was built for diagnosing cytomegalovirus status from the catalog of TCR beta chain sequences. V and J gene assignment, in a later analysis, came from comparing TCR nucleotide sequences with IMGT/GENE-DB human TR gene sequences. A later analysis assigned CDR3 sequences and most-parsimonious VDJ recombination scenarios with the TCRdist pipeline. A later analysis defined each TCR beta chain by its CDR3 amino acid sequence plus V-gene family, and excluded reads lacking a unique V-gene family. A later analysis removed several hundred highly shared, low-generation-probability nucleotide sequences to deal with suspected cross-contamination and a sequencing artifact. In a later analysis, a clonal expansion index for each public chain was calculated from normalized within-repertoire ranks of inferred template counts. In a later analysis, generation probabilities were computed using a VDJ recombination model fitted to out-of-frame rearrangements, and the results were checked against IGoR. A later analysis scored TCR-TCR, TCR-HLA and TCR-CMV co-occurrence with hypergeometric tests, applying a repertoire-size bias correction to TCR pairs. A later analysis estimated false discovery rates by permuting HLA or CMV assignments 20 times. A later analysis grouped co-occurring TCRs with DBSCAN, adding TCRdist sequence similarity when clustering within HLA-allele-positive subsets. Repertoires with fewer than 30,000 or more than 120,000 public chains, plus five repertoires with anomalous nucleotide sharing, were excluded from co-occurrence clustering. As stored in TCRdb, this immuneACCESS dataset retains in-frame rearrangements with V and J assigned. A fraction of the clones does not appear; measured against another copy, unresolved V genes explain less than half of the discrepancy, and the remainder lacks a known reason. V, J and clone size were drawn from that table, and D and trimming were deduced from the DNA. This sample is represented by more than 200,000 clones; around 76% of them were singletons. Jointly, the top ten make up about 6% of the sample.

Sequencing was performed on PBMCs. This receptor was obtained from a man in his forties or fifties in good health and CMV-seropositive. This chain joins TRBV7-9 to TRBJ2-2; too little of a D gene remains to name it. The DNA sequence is TGTGCCAGCAGCTCGGGGAACACCGGGGAGCTGTTTTTT. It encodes CASSSGNTGELFF.